This entry concerns a single T cell receptor (beta chain). This record belongs to a study of siplizumab effects on memory and regulatory T cells. Sequencing was performed with immunoSEQ multiplex PCR; in TCRdb, only in-frame clones are kept and a portion is missing. The sample lists roughly 120,000 clones, less than 95% occurring once. Sequencing was carried out using non-Treg CD4+ T cells sorted from blood. The TCR sequence derives from a human donor in good health.

The DNA of the CDR3 is TGCGCCAGCAGCTGGGGTTTCGGGGGTCGTAATGAAAAACTGTTTTTT. Amino acid sequence: CASSWGFGGRNEKLFF. The rearrangement links TRBV5-1 to TRBJ1-4; perhaps TRBD1 as D (5 bases). The CDR3 sequence is 16 residues long. The V end lost 3 bases, the J end lost 4 bases, and 16 bases lay between the germline ends. Germline-derived CDR1 and CDR2 are SGHRS and YFSETQ.